These 17 T cell receptor beta chains came from one sample sequenced in a study of beta chain features in type 1 diabetes. No cognate antigen is known for these TCRs. As every portion of the isolated RNA was reverse transcribed, the sequencing read expressed TCRB transcripts. The repertoire was sequenced with immunoSEQ multiplex PCR; TCRdb's copy has only in-frame clones and lacks some. The sample records more than 550,000 clones, more than 13% being singletons. Study-wide results and caveats: Patients with Type 1 diabetes showed moderately but significantly shorter TCRB CDR3s in all four CD4+ subsets.

Material for sequencing was naive CD4+ T cells from blood. These receptors all stem from a man in his late teens or twenties with type 1 diabetes.

V and J are TRBV28 and TRBJ2-7; TRBD2 aligns across 10 bases. Trimming took 4 bases from V and 1 from J; bases not matched to a gene: 7. Looked up from germline, CDR1 is MDHEN and CDR2 is SYDVKM. This CDR3 is built from 16 residues. The chain's CDR3 is CASSSSASGGSYEQYF. CDR3 in DNA: TGTGCCAGCAGTTCCTCAGCTAGCGGGGGTTCCTACGAGCAGTACTTC.

This clone was counted only a few times. The genes are TRBV9 and TRBJ2-5, with D unresolved. Germline V gene lookup returns CDR1 SGDLS and CDR2 YYNGEE. V was cut by 0 bases and J by 5 bases, with 5 bases left in between. The CDR3 extends over 12 amino acids. The DNA for the CDR3 is TGTGCCAGCAGCGTAGATATTGAGACCCAGTACTTC. Its translation is CASSVDIETQYF. Together with reference TRBV9 and TRBJ2-5, the CDR3 gives the full variable domain: DSGVTQTPKHLITATGQRVTLRCSPRSGDLSVYWYQQSLDQGLQFLIQYYNGEERAKGNILERFSAQQFPDLHSELNLSSLELGDSALYFCASSVDIETQYFGPGTRLLVL.

This clone was recorded a few times. The chain couples TRBV7-6 to TRBJ2-7, with D possibly TRBD2 on 7 matching bases. This CDR3 is built from 14 residues. Germline V lookup: CDR1 SGHVS, CDR2 FNYEAQ. V was shortened by 5 bases and J by 5 bases, with 16 bases between the two germline ends. The CDR3 loop reads CASSPVGGRDEQYF. The DNA of the CDR3 is TGTGCCAGCAGCCCAGTCGGGGGGCGGGACGAGCAGTACTTC.

This clone was seen once. The chain carries TRBV6-5 and TRBJ1-1; D may be TRBD1 (5 bases). With 2 bases removed from V and 4 bases from J, the gap between germline ends came to 14 bases. CDR3 length: 15 amino acids. Germline V gene lookup returns CDR1 MNHEY and CDR2 SVGAGI. The CDR3: CASSYAGTPGTEAFF. The CDR3 DNA is TGTGCCAGCAGTTACGCTGGGACGCCGGGCACTGAAGCTTTCTTT.

The chain carries TRBV4-1 and TRBJ2-1; 9 bases match TRBD1. Germline assignment: CDR1 MGHRA and CDR2 YSYEKL. Trimming removed 6 bases from V and 3 bases from J; junction bases left unmatched: 9. The CDR3 covers 16 residues. The CDR3 region has the DNA TGCGCCAGCAGTTTCGGACAGGGGAAGGACTACAATGAGCAGTTCTTC. Its protein product is CASSFGQGKDYNEQFF.

In this sample, this clone turned up a few times. The chain links TRBV28 to TRBJ1-2, with D maybe TRBD1 (5 bases). This CDR3 contains 15 residues. CDR1 and CDR2 from the germline V gene are MDHEN and SYDVKM. V lost 4 bases and J lost 5, with 17 bases in between. CDR3 nucleotide sequence: TGTGCCAGCAGTTCCTCATGGGGGAAGGGATATGGCTACACCTTC. This codes for CASSSSWGKGYGYTF.

This clone was observed a handful of times. This chain joins TRBV7-3 and TRBJ2-2, with D hard to call. Germline V CDR1 and CDR2: SGHTA, FQGTGA. Between the trimmed V and J ends, which lost 4 bases and 5 bases, there was a span of 14 bases. The length of the CDR3 is 15 residues. This CDR3 reads CASSSLVSVTGELFF. The CDR3 nucleotides are TGTGCCAGCAGCTCTCTGGTTTCAGTTACCGGGGAGCTGTTTTTT. Supplemented by reference TRBV7-3 and TRBJ2-2, the full variable domain reads GAGVSQTPSNKVTEKGKYVELRCDPISGHTALYWYRQSLGQGPEFLIYFQGTGAADDSGLPNDRFFAVRPEGSVSTLKIQRTERGDSAVYLCASSSLVSVTGELFFGEGSRLTVL.

The V and J genes are TRBV9 and TRBJ1-4; possibly TRBD1 for D (6 bases). V lost 3 bases to trimming and J lost 0 bases, with 6 bases between them. The CDR3 has 14 residues. Germline assignment: CDR1 SGDLS and CDR2 YYNGEE. CDR3 sequence reads: CASSGTATNEKLFF. CDR3 in DNA: TGTGCCAGCAGCGGGACAGCAACTAATGAAAAACTGTTTTTT.

The chain couples TRBV5-1 to TRBJ2-5; D perhaps matches TRBD2 (7 bases). Per germline, CDR1 SGHRS and CDR2 YFSETQ. The CDR3 spans 18 residues. V lost 2 bases, J lost 0 bases, and 20 bases lay in between. In DNA form, the CDR3 reads TGCGCCAGCAGCTTCCTGCGGGGGACCGAGGGGGACCAAGAGACCCAGTACTTC. Amino acid sequence: CASSFLRGTEGDQETQYF. The full variable domain, its missing parts supplied by reference TRBV5-1 and TRBJ2-5, is KAGVTQTPRYLIKTRGQQVTLSCSPISGHRSVSWYQQTPGQGLQFLFEYFSETQRNKGNFPGRFSGRQFSNSRSEMNVSTLELGDSALYLCASSFLRGTEGDQETQYFGPGTRLLVL.

The table lists this clone with a few counts. J is TRBJ2-7 and V is TRBV15; no clear D. The CDR3 sequence is 13 residues long. The germline gives CDR1 LNHNV, CDR2 YYDKDF (reference sequence). The germline V and J ends were trimmed by 3 bases and 6 bases, with 12 bases remaining between them. CDR3 coding DNA: TGTGCCACCAGCAGCGGAGCCAGGAGCGAGCAGTACTTC. This encodes CATSSGARSEQYF.

CDR3 sequence reads: CAWYDLAGGETQYF. In DNA, the CDR3 is TGTGCCTGGTATGACCTAGCGGGAGGGGAGACCCAGTACTTC. The rearrangement joins TRBV30 to TRBJ2-5, with 12 bases fitting TRBD2. The CDR3 is 14 residues long. V shed 5 bases, J shed 5 bases, and the junction held 6 bases outside the gene matches. Germline assignment: CDR1 GTSNPN and CDR2 SVGIG (reference sequence).

This clone showed up just a few times. J is TRBJ1-2 and V is TRBV12-5, with 7 bases fitting TRBD1. This CDR3 is built from 13 residues. Unmatched junction bases numbered 8, after V lost 5 bases and J lost 8 bases. The germline gives CDR1 LGHNT, CDR2 FRNRAP. The CDR3 DNA is TGTGCTAGTGGTGGGACAGAGAGAACGGGCTACACCTTC. Its translation: CASGGTERTGYTF.

This clone appeared a few times. J is TRBJ2-6 and V is TRBV5-6; D is possibly TRBD1 (6 bases). Germline-derived CDR1 and CDR2 are SGHDT and YYEEEE. V lost 4 bases to trimming and J lost 2 bases, with 10 bases between them. The CDR3 contains 15 residues. CDR3 nucleotides: TGTGCCAGCAGCCCGGGACACGCTGGGGCCAACGTCCTGACTTTC. The encoded protein is CASSPGHAGANVLTF.

The genes are TRBV2 and TRBJ2-3; 10 nucleotides align to TRBD2. The CDR3 is made up of 14 amino acids. The germline V gene has CDR1 SNHLY and CDR2 FYNNEI. The CDR3, as DNA: TGTGCGACCGGGGCGGGACTAGCGACAGATACGCAGTATTTT. Translated, it gives CATGAGLATDTQYF.

J is TRBJ1-3 and V is TRBV6-5; 7 bases are shared with TRBD1. The length of the CDR3 is 15 residues. Looked up from germline, CDR1 is MNHEY and CDR2 is SVGAGI. V dropped 2 bases and J dropped 0; count of bases not matched to a gene: 1. CDR3 residues: CASSYQGVSGNTIYF. The CDR3 DNA follows: TGTGCCAGCAGTTACCAGGGGGTCTCTGGAAACACCATATATTTT.

The chain links TRBV7-9 to TRBJ2-2; tentative D call: TRBD2 (6 bases). This CDR3 region has 16 residues. CDR1 is SEHNR, CDR2 FQNEAQ, per germline (reference sequence). Trimming stripped 6 bases from V and 5 bases from J, with 19 bases between. The CDR3 region has the DNA TGTGCCAGCAGATCTTGGCCGGGACGGGAGACCGGGGAGCTGTTTTTT. Protein product: CASRSWPGRETGELFF.

The chain employs TRBV5-4 and TRBJ2-4; 8 nucleotides match TRBD1. The junction had 9 bases not matched to a gene; V was cut back by 4 bases and J by 3 bases. This CDR3 has 16 amino acids. Germline V CDR1 and CDR2: SGHNT, YYREEE (reference sequence). CDR3 DNA: TGTGCCAGCAGCCCCGCAGGGGGCGCAGGCAAAAACATTCAGTACTTC. As protein: CASSPAGGAGKNIQYF.